This TCR beta chain was sequenced during a study of CD8 T cells in Susac syndrome. Study overall: Among sequenced Susac syndrome patients, more than 5 had active disease and eight were in remission. Patients with Susac syndrome were, at the time of blood collection, therapy-naive, maintained on corticosteroids, or maintained on intravenous immunoglobulin alone.

RNA totalling about 0.45 to 1 ug underwent reverse transcription with random hexamers. Coverage of TCR beta CDR3 amplification by immunoSEQ multiplex PCR extended to 54 Vbeta and 13 Jbeta. TCRdb re-derived calls from the immunoSEQ multiplex PCR reads in MiXCR, one entry per CDR3 protein. Of around 170,000 distinct CDR3 sequences detected, roughly 94% appear once; the ten largest clones hold 0.15% to 0.2%. Turning to this clonotype: Its antigen is currently unknown.

Overall study findings and caveats: In total CD8+ repertoires, around 15 Susac-specific public clones were found, and CD8+ TEMRA repertoires had about five.

The length of the CDR3 is 15 residues. The V gene's germline CDR1 is MNHNS and CDR2 SASEGT. V shed 2 bases and J 0 bases; nucleotides not matched to a gene: 4. The sequence derives from a human donor with Susac syndrome. The sequenced sample was CD8+ T cells from PBMCs. The genes are TRBV6-1 and TRBJ2-7, with TRBD1 matching over 7 bases. This CDR3 is CASSEPTGSSYEQYF. As DNA, the CDR3 is TGTGCCAGCAGTGAACCGACAGGGAGCTCCTACGAGCAGTACTTC.